These 21 T cell receptor beta chains share one sample of origin, sequenced in a study of blood T cell repertoires in COVID-19. The table came from immunoSEQ multiplex PCR; TCRdb's copy has only in-frame clones and leaves some out. Among roughly 500,000 clones listed, around nine tenths were seen once. What was sequenced was PBMCs or T cells enriched from blood (not recorded which). The source is a woman aged 40 to 50 who had recovered from COVID-19.

This sequence joins TRBV4-3 and TRBJ2-1; 7 bases align to TRBD2. Germline trimming cut 2 bases from V and 2 bases from J; bases unmatched to any gene: 3. CDR3 length: 15 residues. CDR1 is LGHNA, CDR2 YSLEER, per germline. CDR3 amino acids: CASSQQAGTYNEQFF. The CDR3 nucleotides are TGCGCCAGCAGCCAACAAGCGGGAACCTACAATGAGCAGTTCTTC.

This chain's CDR3 is CATSLDRGYNEQFF. The CDR3 DNA reads as TGTGCCACCAGCCTGGACAGGGGCTACAATGAGCAGTTCTTC. V and J are TRBV15 and TRBJ2-1, with 9 positions matching TRBD1. Germline V gene lookup returns CDR1 LNHNV and CDR2 YYDKDF (reference sequence). The CDR3 length is 14 residues. V was pared by 5 bases and J by 3 bases, with 2 bases of the junction left unmatched. The variable domain in full, with the rest retrieved from reference TRBV15 and TRBJ2-1, is DAMVIQNPRYQVTQFGKPVTLSCSQTLNHNVMYWYQQKSSQAPKLLFHYYDKDFNNEADTPDNFQSRRPNTSFCFLDIRSPGLGDTAMYLCATSLDRGYNEQFFGPGTRLTVL.

The table lists this clone with a count of one. The chain employs TRBV11-3 and TRBJ1-1; 7 nucleotides match TRBD1. Germline loops: CDR1 SGHNT, CDR2 YENEEA. The junction had 6 bases not matched to a gene; V was cut back by 5 bases and J by 6 bases. The CDR3 consists of 13 residues. CDR3 in amino acids: CASSDGTASEAFF. The CDR3 nucleotides are TGTGCCAGCAGCGACGGGACAGCCTCTGAAGCTTTCTTT.

This clone was recorded only once. The chain joins TRBV7-9 to TRBJ2-7; D is ambiguous. Germline V gene sequence: CDR1 SEHNR, CDR2 FQNEAQ (reference sequence). The CDR3 contains 13 residues. V gave up 5 bases and J gave up 2 bases, with 10 bases separating them. The CDR3 DNA is TGTGCCAGCAGCCAAGACACCACCTACGAGCAGTACTTC. Its translation is CASSQDTTYEQYF.

This chain connects TRBV5-6 to TRBJ1-5; 7 nucleotides match TRBD1. This CDR3 has 16 amino acids. J gave up 2 bases and V 1 base, and 6 bases lay outside the gene matches. Germline-derived CDR1 and CDR2 are SGHDT and YYEEEE. CDR3 nucleotides: TGTGCCAGCAGCTTGTGGCAGGGGGATCGCAATCAGCCCCAGCATTTT. Translation gives CASSLWQGDRNQPQHF. The variable domain in full, with the rest retrieved from reference TRBV5-6 and TRBJ1-5, is DAGVTQSPTHLIKTRGQQVTLRCSPKSGHDTVSWYQQALGQGPQFIFQYYEEEERQRGNFPDRFSGHQFPNYSSELNVNALLLGDSALYLCASSLWQGDRNQPQHFGDGTRLSIL.

This sequence joins TRBV10-2 and TRBJ1-6; weak D call: TRBD1 (5 bases). Germline loops: CDR1 WSHSY, CDR2 SAAADI. The CDR3 is 15 residues long. V was cut by 6 bases and J by 6 bases, with 15 bases left in between. CDR3 DNA: TGCGCCAGCAGCATTACAGGTTTCGGTAATTCACCCCTCCACTTT. Its protein is CASSITGFGNSPLHF.

The rearrangement uses TRBV9 and TRBJ1-5; D unresolved. The germline CDR1 and CDR2 sequences are SGDLS and YYNGEE. The CDR3 length is 15 residues. V lost 7 bases and J lost 5, with 19 bases in between. CDR3 amino acids: CASGPTLSEDQPQHF. The CDR3 DNA reads as TGTGCCAGCGGGCCGACCCTCTCCGAAGATCAGCCCCAGCATTTT.

The chain carries TRBV19 and TRBJ1-2; D ambiguous. Trimming took 4 bases from V and 6 from J, leaving 21 bases between them. There are 16 residues in the CDR3. The germline V gene encodes CDR1 LNHDA and CDR2 SQIVND (reference sequence). The CDR3 nucleotides read TGTGCCAGTAGTACGGTCGAGCTTCTCATGAGGGATGGCTACACCTTC. Translation gives CASSTVELLMRDGYTF.

This clone came up a few times. This rearrangement joins TRBV7-8 to TRBJ2-7; TRBD2 is a possible D gene (5 bases). Germline V gene sequence: CDR1 SGHVS, CDR2 FQNEAQ. Trimming cost V 5 bases and J 0 bases, with 11 bases left between them. The CDR3 has 14 amino acids. This CDR3 reads CASSPRDVSYEQYF. The DNA of the CDR3 is TGTGCCAGCAGCCCCCGGGATGTCTCCTACGAGCAGTACTTC. Supplemented by reference TRBV7-8 and TRBJ2-7, the full variable domain reads GAGVSQSPRYKVAKRGQDVALRCDPISGHVSLFWYQQALGQGPEFLTYFQNEAQLDKSGLPSDRFFAERPEGSVSTLKIQRTQQEDSAVYLCASSPRDVSYEQYFGPGTRLTVT.

The V gene is TRBV5-1, the J gene TRBJ2-7; 7 bases line up with TRBD2. The germline gives CDR1 SGHRS, CDR2 YFSETQ. Trimming removed 2 bases from V and 4 bases from J; junction bases left unmatched: 3. The CDR3 runs 13 residues. The CDR3 spells CASSFGLEYEQYF. CDR3 DNA: TGCGCCAGCAGCTTCGGACTAGAATACGAGCAGTACTTC.

In the case of this clone: Other DNA sequences in this sample translate to the same CDR3. This rearrangement joins TRBV27 to TRBJ1-5; perhaps TRBD1 as D (5 bases). There are 14 residues in the CDR3. V lost 3 bases and J lost 0, with 6 bases in between. Germline CDR1 and CDR2: MNHEY and SMNVEV (reference sequence). CDR3 coding DNA: TGTGCCAGCAGTTTGCAGGGTAGCAATCAGCCCCAGCATTTT. Amino acids: CASSLQGSNQPQHF.

This clone has only one observation. This chain joins TRBV24-1 and TRBJ1-2; 7 positions agree with TRBD1. This CDR3 is built from 14 residues. Unmatched junction bases numbered 6, after V lost 5 bases and J lost 4 bases. Germline-derived CDR1 and CDR2 are KGHDR and SFDVKD. CDR3 protein: CATSARGIIYGYTF. CDR3 DNA sequence: TGTGCCACCAGTGCCAGGGGGATCATCTATGGCTACACCTTC.

V and J are TRBV7-9 and TRBJ2-5, with D perhaps matching TRBD1 (5 bases). This CDR3 is built from 12 residues. CDR1 SEHNR and CDR2 FQNEAQ come from the germline V gene (reference sequence). The CDR3 nucleotides are TGTGTCGGAAGCAGGGTAGGGGAGACCCAGTACTTC. Amino acid sequence: CVGSRVGETQYF.

The chain combines TRBV12-3 or TRBV12-4 with TRBJ1-1; the D gene is possibly TRBD1 (5 bases). Trimming shortened V by 7 bases and J by 2 bases, and 11 bases separated the two germline ends. CDR3 size: 13 residues. In DNA, the CDR3 is TGTGCCAGCAATGAAGACAGTAACACTGAAGCTTTCTTT. Its protein is CASNEDSNTEAFF.

This clone was recorded only once. The chain couples TRBV2 to TRBJ1-4, with D unresolved. The germline V gene encodes CDR1 SNHLY and CDR2 FYNNEI. With 4 bases removed from V and 5 bases from J, the gap between germline ends came to 17 bases. CDR3 size: 16 residues. CDR3 DNA: TGTGCCAGCAGTGCTTCCTTAGTGTGGAGGAATGAAAAACTGTTTTTT. It yields the protein CASSASLVWRNEKLFF.

This chain connects TRBV6-5 to TRBJ1-2; 7 bases fit TRBD1. This CDR3 contains 14 residues. The germline V gene has CDR1 MNHEY and CDR2 SVGAGI. With V trimmed by 0 bases and J by 2 bases, 0 bases remained unmatched. The CDR3: CASSYSTGNYGYTF. CDR3 nucleotide sequence: TGTGCCAGCAGTTACTCGACAGGGAACTATGGCTACACCTTC.

The CDR3 region is CASSQRCGTTHSPLHF. As DNA, the CDR3 is TGCGCCAGCAGTCAAAGATGCGGGACGACGCATTCACCCCTCCACTTT. The rearrangement links TRBV23-1 to TRBJ1-6; possibly TRBD1 for D (5 bases). TRBV23-1 is an open reading frame, and its role is uncertain. CDR3 length: 16 residues. Trimming cost V 2 bases and J 8 bases, with 16 bases left between them.

The table lists this clone with a count of one. The V and J genes are TRBV7-6 and TRBJ2-7; 7 bases agree with TRBD2. The trim removed 5 bases at V and 4 bases at J, leaving 8 bases unmatched. CDR3 length: 14 residues. CDR1 is SGHVS and CDR2 is FNYEAQ in the germline V gene. CDR3 protein: CASSPRGGGYEQYF. As DNA, the CDR3 is TGTGCCAGCAGCCCCCGTGGGGGGGGATACGAGCAGTACTTC.

The chain uses TRBV10-2 and TRBJ1-4, with TRBD1 identical over 10 bases. Germline lookup yields CDR1 WSHSY and CDR2 SAAADI. The CDR3 is made up of 17 amino acids. The trim removed 6 bases at V and 7 bases at J, leaving 14 bases unmatched. CDR3 region: CASSDDRGLGWGEKLFF. DNA for the CDR3: TGCGCCAGCAGCGATGACAGGGGGCTTGGTTGGGGTGAAAAACTGTTTTTT.

The gene calls are TRBV30 and TRBJ2-5; 8 nucleotides match TRBD2. Germline V gene data show CDR1 as GTSNPN and CDR2 as SVGIG (reference sequence). The CDR3 is 14 residues long. Trimming cost V 2 bases and J 4 bases; bases outside gene matches: 6. The chain's CDR3 is CAWSPTSGGETQYF. The DNA for the CDR3 is TGTGCCTGGAGTCCAACTAGCGGAGGAGAGACCCAGTACTTC.

The chain joins TRBV3-1 (or the pseudogene TRBV3-2) to TRBJ2-5; D unclear. Germline CDR1 LGHDT, CDR2 YNNKEL (reference sequence). Trimming took off 1 base at V and 1 base at J, with 13 bases between the two ends. The CDR3 consists of 16 residues. The CDR3 DNA reads as TGTGCCAGCAGCCAAGGCCTAGAGTTGCGCCAAGAGACCCAGTACTTC. Its protein product is CASSQGLELRQETQYF.